This section outlines one T cell receptor (beta chain) sequence together with its context. This specimen comes from a study of blood T cell repertoires in COVID-19. Study context: Sites across the United States, Italy and Spain contributed samples from acute and convalescent COVID-19.

The germline gives CDR1 SEHNR, CDR2 FQNEAQ (reference sequence). Trimming took 1 base from V and 3 from J; bases not matched to a gene: 4. This CDR3 has 15 residues. How the authors handled the data: The assay estimated nucleated cells by amplifying reference gene primers. Clones were sequenced by immunoSEQ multiplex PCR, and TCRdb holds only the in-frame ones, with some missing. V, J and clone size reflect that table, while D and trimming were determined from the DNA. The repertoire holds tens of thousands of clones, 75% to 80% seen once, with around 20% in the top ten. Sequenced: peripheral blood. The gene calls are TRBV7-9 and TRBJ2-5; 8 bases line up with TRBD1. This receptor was taken from a man in his forties or fifties with active or convalescent COVID-19. The CDR3 DNA follows: TGTGCCAGCAGCTTAGTTCGGGGACAGGAAGAGACCCAGTACTTC. Translation: CASSLVRGQEETQYF.